A single sample gave rise to the 22 T cell receptor beta chains below, sequenced in a study of sequential checkpoint blockade in melanoma. As for treatment: randomized to nivolumab then ipilimumab (arm A) or the reverse (arm B). Produced via immunoSEQ multiplex PCR; TCRdb's table is partial and in-frame only. The profile shows 15,000 to 20,000 clones, around 67% of them singletons. This sample comprised CD8+ T cells sorted from blood (inferred from file names), obtained from a patient given nivolumab and ipilimumab in sequence. The source of these receptors is a human donor with melanoma.

Comment on this clone: A junction boundary mismatches the germline segment, possibly from a read error. The gene calls are TRBV11-2 and TRBJ1-4; TRBD1 is a possible D gene (6 bases). The length of the CDR3 is 14 residues. Germline CDR1 and CDR2: SGHAT and FQNNGV. The CDR3 sequence: CATSQWQGNEKLFF. CDR3 DNA sequence: TGTGCCACCAGCCAATGGCAGGGGAATGAAAAACTGTTTTTT.

This clone appeared a single time. The chain combines TRBV4-3 with TRBJ2-7, with 10 bases fitting TRBD2. The V gene end was trimmed by 1 base and the J gene end by 3 bases; junction bases not matched to a gene: 3. The CDR3 loop spans 15 amino acids. Germline CDR1 and CDR2: LGHNA and YSLEER. This CDR3 is CASSQGSSGSYEQYF. The CDR3 DNA is TGCGCCAGCAGCCAAGGGTCTAGCGGGAGCTACGAGCAGTACTTC.

The J gene is TRBJ1-1, the V gene TRBV11-2, with 12 bases matching TRBD1. The CDR3 is 15 residues long. Germline V lookup: CDR1 SGHAT, CDR2 FQNNGV. Trimming took 1 base from V and 3 from J; bases not matched to a gene: 0. The CDR3 sequence is CASSLGDRGHTEAFF. As DNA, the CDR3 is TGTGCCAGCAGCTTAGGGGACAGGGGGCACACTGAAGCTTTCTTT.

This chain connects TRBV4-1 to TRBJ2-1; 7 positions agree with TRBD2. The germline gives CDR1 MGHRA, CDR2 YSYEKL. The CDR3 is 14 residues long. J gave up 13 bases and V 3 bases, and 12 bases lay outside the gene matches. The CDR3 protein is CASSQISSGELQFF. In DNA, the CDR3 is TGCGCCAGCAGCCAGATATCTAGCGGAGAGTTACAGTTCTTC.

The chain employs TRBV19 and TRBJ1-4; D gene ambiguous. This CDR3 contains 15 residues. The V and J ends lost 3 bases and 6 bases respectively, with 14 bases between them. CDR1 LNHDA and CDR2 SQIVND come from the germline V gene (reference sequence). Written as DNA, the CDR3 is TGTGCCAGTAGTATTTATTCACGCCTAGATGAAAAACTGTTTTTT. Amino acid sequence: CASSIYSRLDEKLFF.

The V call is TRBV28, the J call TRBJ2-1, with a possible D match to TRBD1 (5 bases). Trimming pared 2 bases from V and 4 bases from J, leaving 21 bases between. The CDR3 runs to 18 residues. Germline CDR1 reads MDHEN; CDR2 reads SYDVKM. In nucleotides, the CDR3 is TGTGCCAGCAGTTTAAGGGAAGTCGGTACAGGAACTTACAATGAGCAGTTCTTC. It is translated as CASSLREVGTGTYNEQFF.

The chain joins TRBV28 to TRBJ2-5, with 9 positions matching TRBD2. Trimming removed 2 bases from V and 11 bases from J; junction bases left unmatched: 9. Germline-derived CDR1 and CDR2 are MDHEN and SYDVKM. This CDR3 contains 14 residues. Written as DNA, the CDR3 is TGTGCCAGCAGTTTAGATTTGCGGGAGGGGGAGCAGTACTTC. Protein: CASSLDLREGEQYF.

The V gene is TRBV9, the J gene TRBJ2-7, with TRBD2 matching over 8 bases. The germline V gene encodes CDR1 SGDLS and CDR2 YYNGEE. CDR3 length equals 15 residues. Trimming removed 4 bases from V and 4 bases from J; junction bases left unmatched: 10. This chain's CDR3 is CASSPSGGVGYEQYF. As DNA, the CDR3 is TGTGCCAGCAGCCCGTCGGGGGGGGTTGGGTACGAGCAGTACTTC.

This clone was counted a few times. J is TRBJ2-1 and V is TRBV19; 13 nucleotides agree with TRBD2. The ends lost 6 bases at V and 4 bases at J; junction bases unmatched: 3. The CDR3 is 15 amino acids. CDR1 and CDR2 from the germline V gene are LNHDA and SQIVND (reference sequence). The CDR3 DNA reads as TGTGCCAGTAGCCCGGGACTAGCGGGATACAATGAGCAGTTCTTC. Its protein is CASSPGLAGYNEQFF.

The V and J genes are TRBV7-8 and TRBJ2-1, with D perhaps TRBD2 (6 bases). The CDR3 is 17 amino acids. Germline loops: CDR1 SGHVS, CDR2 FQNEAQ. The ends were cut back, 1 base at V and 4 bases at J, with 17 bases in the middle. The CDR3 here is CASSLDPGLTGYNEQFF. The CDR3 coding sequence is TGTGCCAGCAGCTTAGATCCGGGACTTACGGGGTACAATGAGCAGTTCTTC.

The chain recombines TRBV27 with TRBJ2-1, with a tentative D call TRBD1 (5 bases). The CDR3 has 14 residues. V was clipped by 7 bases and J by 0 bases, with 10 bases between them. Germline V lookup: CDR1 MNHEY, CDR2 SMNVEV (reference sequence). The CDR3 loop is CASTSRGSYNEQFF. CDR3 in DNA: TGTGCCAGCACCTCTAGGGGCTCCTACAATGAGCAGTTCTTC.

This chain uses TRBV19 with TRBJ2-1; D is perhaps TRBD2 (6 bases). The V gene's germline CDR1 is LNHDA and CDR2 SQIVND (reference sequence). The CDR3 consists of 15 residues. The V gene lost 2 bases and the J gene lost 0 bases, with 8 bases spanning the gap. This chain's CDR3 is CASSISGDSYNEQFF. CDR3 sequence (DNA): TGTGCCAGTAGTATATCGGGGGACTCCTACAATGAGCAGTTCTTC.

V gene TRBV28 combines with J gene TRBJ1-1; D not resolved. The CDR3 is 12 residues long. V was trimmed by 5 bases and J by 3 bases, leaving 7 bases between them. Looked up from germline, CDR1 is MDHEN and CDR2 is SYDVKM. CDR3 in DNA: TGTGCCAGCAGTCCGAGATACACTGAAGCTTTCTTT. Translating it yields CASSPRYTEAFF.

This clone is termed medium-sized. This chain joins TRBV6-4 and TRBJ2-3; TRBD1 aligns across 7 bases. J gave up 2 bases and V 5 bases, and 10 bases lay outside the gene matches. Per the germline V gene, CDR1 is MRHNA and CDR2 is SNTAGT. The CDR3 contains 16 residues. The chain's CDR3 is CASSNRQGFDTDTQYF. CDR3 sequence (DNA): TGTGCCAGCAGTAACCGACAGGGTTTCGACACAGATACGCAGTATTTT.

This chain links TRBV30 with TRBJ1-1, with D perhaps TRBD1 (6 bases). CDR1 is GTSNPN and CDR2 is SVGIG in the germline V gene (reference sequence). This CDR3 has 15 residues. The V gene lost 0 bases and the J gene lost 6 bases, with 17 bases spanning the gap. CDR3 bases: TGTGCCTGGAGTGTAGGGGGACCCCTAAACTCTGAAGCTTTCTTT. Translating gives CAWSVGGPLNSEAFF.

J is TRBJ2-7 and V is TRBV7-9; 10 bases are shared with TRBD1. CDR1 SEHNR and CDR2 FQNEAQ come from the germline V gene (reference sequence). The V and J ends lost 4 bases and 0 bases, in that order; junction bases with no gene match: 0. This CDR3 is built from 14 residues. For the CDR3, the DNA is TGTGCCAGCAGCTGGACAGGGGGCTCCTACGAGCAGTACTTC. This gives the protein CASSWTGGSYEQYF.

This clone was counted between two and nine times. J is TRBJ2-7 and V is TRBV7-2; 10 bases agree with TRBD2. V lost 5 bases, J lost 6 bases, and 10 bases stayed unmatched. Germline lookup yields CDR1 SGHTA and CDR2 FQGNSA. This CDR3 has 15 residues. The CDR3 region has the DNA TGTGCCAGCAGCGAAGCACCTAGCGGGAGCCGCGAGCAGTACTTC. Protein: CASSEAPSGSREQYF.

The genes are TRBV7-9 and TRBJ2-7; a possible D gene is TRBD1 (6 bases). This CDR3 spans 15 amino acids. In germline, CDR1 is SEHNR, CDR2 FQNEAQ (reference sequence). Trimming cost V 3 bases and J 0 bases, with 12 bases left between them. As DNA, the CDR3 is TGTGCCAGCAGCTTGCCAGGGACACCCTCCTACGAGCAGTACTTC. This gives the protein CASSLPGTPSYEQYF.

The CDR3 loop reads CASSPTRVDGYTF. Here the CDR3 DNA reads TGTGCCAGCAGCCCAACCAGGGTTGATGGCTACACCTTC. This chain links TRBV6-1 with TRBJ1-2; D perhaps matches TRBD1 (5 bases). The CDR3 runs 13 residues. V shed 6 bases and J shed 6 bases, with 14 bases lying between them. Germline loops: CDR1 MNHNS, CDR2 SASEGT.

The CDR3 bases are TGTGCCATCAGTTCAAGTTCGGGAGGTCCGGGATACGAGCAGTACTTC. Amino acid sequence: CAISSSSGGPGYEQYF. The chain employs TRBV10-3 and TRBJ2-7; the match to TRBD2 covers 7 bases. Trimming took 5 bases from V and 4 from J; bases not matched to a gene: 14. The CDR3 has 16 amino acids. Germline values: CDR1 ENHRY, CDR2 SYGVKD.

This clone is medium-sized. V is TRBV6-4 and J is TRBJ2-3, with D possibly matching TRBD1 (5 bases). The V gene lost 2 bases and the J gene lost 0 bases, with 12 bases spanning the gap. Germline V gene data show CDR1 as MRHNA and CDR2 as SNTAGT. CDR3 length: 16 amino acids. The CDR3, as DNA: TGTGCCAGCAGTGACGGAGAGGCAGGGAGCACAGATACGCAGTATTTT. Its protein is CASSDGEAGSTDTQYF.

Remarks on this clone: Distinct nucleotide sequences in the sample also encode this CDR3. The J gene is TRBJ1-1, the V gene TRBV28; 8 nucleotides align to TRBD1. The CDR3 runs to 13 residues. J gave up 7 bases and V 5 bases, and 6 bases lay outside the gene matches. In germline, CDR1 is MDHEN, CDR2 SYDVKM. The CDR3 DNA follows: TGTGCCAGCAGTCTAACAGGGGGGGATGAAGCTTTCTTT. This sequence encodes CASSLTGGDEAFF.